One T cell receptor beta chain is described in this entry. Its antigen is unknown. TCRdb's copy holds only in-frame clones and misses some; the assay was immunoSEQ multiplex PCR. The sample holds 25,000 to 35,000 clones, approximately 82% seen once. The entry originates in a study of vaccination effects on CD4 cells after COVID-19. Viral peptide pools were used in the ViraFEST assay to expand antigen-specific CD4+ T cells, and sequencing came afterward. Following culture for around 9 days, CD4+ T cells were isolated. Every participant took two doses of the BNT162b2 or mRNA-1273 vaccine. The germline V and J ends were trimmed by 7 bases and 4 bases, with 11 bases remaining between them. Germline CDR1 and CDR2: MNHEY and SVGAGI. The CDR3 length is 13 residues.

Material: CD4+ T cells from PBMCs cultured with HCoV-NL63 spike peptides, obtained after COVID-19 vaccination. This receptor was identified in a human donor who received a COVID-19 vaccine. Some clones in this sample may be carry-over from other donors' samples. This rearrangement joins TRBV6-5 to TRBJ2-1, with D tentatively TRBD1 (6 bases). The CDR3 coding sequence is TGTGCCAGCAACGGACAGTTGTACAATGAGCAGTTCTTC. Its translation: CASNGQLYNEQFF.